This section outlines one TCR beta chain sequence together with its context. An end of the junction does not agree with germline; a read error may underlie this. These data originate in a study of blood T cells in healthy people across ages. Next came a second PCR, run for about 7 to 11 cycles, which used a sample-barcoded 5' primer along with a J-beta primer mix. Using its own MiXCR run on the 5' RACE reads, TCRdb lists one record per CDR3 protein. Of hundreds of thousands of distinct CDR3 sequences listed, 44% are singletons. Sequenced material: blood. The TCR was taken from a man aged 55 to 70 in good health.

The CDR3 sequence is CGVDQSGVNVLTF. In nucleotides, the CDR3 is TGCGGCGTTGATCAATCTGGGGTCAACGTCCTGACTTTC. V usage is TRBV29-1 and J usage is TRBJ2-6; D remains unclear. Germline-derived CDR1 and CDR2 are SQVTM and ANQGSEA. This CDR3 has 13 residues.